This TCR beta chain came from a study of T cells in Graves' hyperthyroidism and ophthalmopathy. Study results and caveats: Ophthalmopathy got predicted by the model a median approximately 6.4 months before its onset. Appearing also in blood were most of the thyroid clonotypes expanded above 0.001.

With respect to this clonotype: The antigen remains undetermined.

Germline V gene lookup returns CDR1 SGHTA and CDR2 FQGNSA. The ends were cut back, 3 bases at V and 8 bases at J, with 10 bases in the middle. There are 12 residues in the CDR3. Amplification yielded TCR beta CDR3 regions, with RNA transcripts as the source. TCR CDR3 regions were first amplified by RT-PCR with HTBI primers. Via MiXCR, TCRdb re-called the multiplex PCR reads, giving one row per CDR3 protein. The table includes approximately 870,000 distinct CDR3 sequences, about two fifths detected once. If no ophthalmopathy progression occurred within 18 months, Graves' hyperthyroidism was stable. Fresh peripheral blood, 10 ml, yielded the PBMCs.

This TCR was sampled from a man younger than 30 with Graves' hyperthyroidism. The chain employs TRBV7-2 and TRBJ1-2; possibly TRBD1 for D (5 bases). The sample was blood. CDR3 nucleotides: TGTGCCAGCAGCTTTGTGAACAGGGGCTACACCTTC. It is translated as CASSFVNRGYTF. The full variable domain, in which reference TRBV7-2 and TRBJ1-2 provide the parts outside the CDR3, is GAGVSQSPSNKVTEKGKDVELRCDPISGHTALYWYRQSLGQGLEFLIYFQGNSAPDKSGLPSDRFSAERTGGSVSTLTIQRTQQEDSAVYLCASSFVNRGYTFGSGTRLTVV.